The rows below give T cell receptor beta chains drawn from one sample of a study of blood T cell repertoires in COVID-19. Using immunoSEQ multiplex PCR, the repertoire was profiled, and TCRdb retains in-frame clones only, with some absent. This sample has approximately 180,000 clones, with almost 80% found just once. The sequenced material came from PBMCs or T cells enriched from blood (not recorded which). These receptors were taken from a woman aged 45-65 years who had recovered from COVID-19. CDR3s include the opening cysteine and the closing phenylalanine or tryptophan. D genes are given only for firm matches. A clone size is listed for some rows: how often the clone was seen (once, few, many), or a class if it is expanded.

d_call: NA
j_call: TRBJ1-1
v_call: TRBV6-5
clone_size: NA
cdr3_aa: CASIEVPNTEAFF
cdr3_nt: TGTGCCAGCATAGAGGTCCCTAACACTGAAGCTTTCTTT

d_call: TRBD2
j_call: TRBJ2-1
v_call: TRBV7-3
clone_size: NA
cdr3_aa: CASSLRGGLEAYNEQFF
cdr3_nt: TGTGCCAGCAGCTTACGAGGGGGACTAGAGGCCTACAATGAGCAGTTCTTC

d_call: TRBD2
j_call: TRBJ2-5
v_call: TRBV5-1
clone_size: few
cdr3_aa: CASSSVGSLGGETQYF
cdr3_nt: TGCGCCAGCAGCTCGGTAGGCTCCCTGGGGGGGGAGACCCAGTACTTC

d_call: NA
j_call: TRBJ1-5
v_call: TRBV12-3/TRBV12-4
clone_size: once
cdr3_aa: CASTTGTSQPQHF
cdr3_nt: TGTGCCAGCACCACGGGGACAAGTCAGCCCCAGCATTTT

d_call: NA
j_call: TRBJ1-5
v_call: TRBV28
clone_size: NA
cdr3_aa: CASSLGISNQPQHF
cdr3_nt: TGTGCCAGCAGCCTCGGTATCAGCAATCAGCCCCAGCATTTT

d_call: TRBD1
j_call: TRBJ1-1
v_call: TRBV5-1
clone_size: NA
cdr3_aa: CASAFGAGGTNTEAFF
cdr3_nt: TGCGCCAGCGCCTTTGGCGCAGGGGGCACGAACACTGAAGCTTTCTTT

d_call: NA
j_call: TRBJ2-7
v_call: TRBV5-1
clone_size: NA
cdr3_aa: CASSYISGDSYEQYF
cdr3_nt: TGCGCCAGCAGCTATATCAGCGGAGATTCCTACGAGCAGTACTTC

d_call: TRBD2
j_call: TRBJ2-1
v_call: TRBV6-2/TRBV6-3
clone_size: medium-sized
cdr3_aa: CASSYDAGAWNEQFF
cdr3_nt: TGTGCCAGCAGTTACGACGCGGGAGCGTGGAATGAGCAGTTCTTC

d_call: NA
j_call: TRBJ1-6
v_call: TRBV7-8
clone_size: NA
cdr3_aa: CASSFVENNSPLHF
cdr3_nt: TGTGCCAGCAGCTTCGTGGAGAACAATTCACCCCTCCACTTT

d_call: NA
j_call: TRBJ1-4
v_call: TRBV4-1
clone_size: few
cdr3_aa: CASSEVYATNEKLFF
cdr3_nt: TGCGCCAGCAGCGAGGTGTATGCAACTAATGAAAAACTGTTTTTT

d_call: TRBD1
j_call: TRBJ2-7
v_call: TRBV29-1
clone_size: few
cdr3_aa: CSVVPGQGTYEQYF
cdr3_nt: TGCAGCGTTGTCCCGGGACAGGGGACCTACGAGCAGTACTTC

d_call: NA
j_call: TRBJ1-2
v_call: TRBV27
clone_size: NA
cdr3_aa: CASSLATTGVRGYTF
cdr3_nt: TGTGCCAGCAGTTTGGCAACGACAGGTGTGCGAGGCTACACCTTC

d_call: NA
j_call: TRBJ2-5
v_call: TRBV30
clone_size: NA
cdr3_aa: CAWSVTGSGVGETQYF
cdr3_nt: TGTGCCTGGAGTGTAACGGGGTCAGGGGTTGGAGAGACCCAGTACTTC

d_call: TRBD2
j_call: TRBJ2-6
v_call: TRBV6-5
clone_size: NA
cdr3_aa: CASWGGSGANVLTF
cdr3_nt: TGTGCCAGTTGGGGGGGGTCTGGGGCCAACGTCCTGACTTTC

d_call: NA
j_call: TRBJ1-5
v_call: TRBV7-8
clone_size: few
cdr3_aa: CASSLGGRGQPQHF
cdr3_nt: TGTGCCAGCAGCTTAGGGGGCCGCGGTCAGCCCCAGCATTTT

d_call: NA
j_call: TRBJ2-3
v_call: TRBV5-4
clone_size: NA
cdr3_aa: CASSLAGTSTDTQYF
cdr3_nt: TGTGCCAGCAGCTTGGCAGGGACTAGCACAGATACGCAGTATTTT

d_call: NA
j_call: TRBJ1-2
v_call: TRBV15
clone_size: NA
cdr3_aa: CATSSDGGRSGYTF
cdr3_nt: TGTGCCACCAGCAGCGACGGGGGGCGAAGTGGCTACACCTTC

d_call: TRBD2
j_call: TRBJ2-3
v_call: TRBV3-1/TRBV3-2
clone_size: NA
cdr3_aa: CASSHTPGLAGGLGTQYF
cdr3_nt: TGTGCCAGCAGCCATACCCCGGGACTAGCGGGAGGGCTGGGTACGCAGTATTTT

d_call: NA
j_call: TRBJ2-6
v_call: TRBV5-1
clone_size: NA
cdr3_aa: CASGPQGSGANVLTF
cdr3_nt: TGCGCCAGCGGACCACAGGGTTCCGGGGCCAACGTCCTGACTTTC

d_call: NA
j_call: TRBJ1-2
v_call: TRBV28
clone_size: once
cdr3_aa: CASSLWGGNYGYTF
cdr3_nt: TGTGCCAGCAGTTTATGGGGGGGTAACTATGGCTACACCTTC

d_call: NA
j_call: TRBJ1-2
v_call: TRBV4-1
clone_size: NA
cdr3_aa: CASSQDGSIDYGYTF
cdr3_nt: TGCGCCAGCAGCCAAGATGGCAGTATCGACTATGGCTACACCTTC

d_call: TRBD1
j_call: TRBJ1-5
v_call: TRBV28
clone_size: NA
cdr3_aa: CASRKPSGTGGRSRAQHF
cdr3_nt: TGTGCCAGCAGGAAACCTAGCGGGACAGGGGGAAGGAGTAGGGCCCAGCATTTT

d_call: TRBD1
j_call: TRBJ1-3
v_call: TRBV9
clone_size: NA
cdr3_aa: CASSRTGVLLSGNTIYF
cdr3_nt: TGTGCCAGCAGTAGGACAGGGGTCCTTCTTTCTGGAAACACCATATATTTT